This TCR beta chain was profiled in a study of blood T cell repertoires in COVID-19 (dated by TCRdb to 2020 to 2022). Context from the whole study: Samples from collaborators originated in the United States, Italy and Spain and spanned both the acute and convalescent phases of COVID-19. The prospective study material was composed of cDNA or gDNA derived from T cells, B-cell-depleted T cells, or PBMCs. Deeply sampled blood TCRbeta repertoires from subjects exposed to, actively infected with, or recovered from COVID-19 were included in the dataset. A de-identified subject ID, COVID-19 status, age in years and sex were almost always included in the sample metadata. Where available, HLA class I and class II types were obtained from metadata supplied by the sample provider rather than from assay-based typing. Samples were obtained from the ongoing ImmuneRACE study (first 160 participants) and from over a thousand subjects provided by 6 global collaborators. The repertoires were released in a freely available public database meant as a resource for research on the immune response to SARS-CoV-2.

In Seattle, one collaborating source enrolled patients while the infection was active and tracked those patients longitudinally over the course of disease. Each collaborating institution followed its own protocols to collect whole blood in K2EDTA tubes. For TCRbeta analysis, collaborators shipped samples as frozen whole blood, isolated PBMCs, or DNA extracted from either of those sample types. Points the paper makes about the study in general: Clinical and demographic metadata were provided uncurated, with the amount varying by source and participant.

TCRbeta CDR3 regions were amplified from genomic DNA using the immunoSEQ Assay, a bias-controlled multiplex PCR. Per the source publication's procedure: The number of nucleated cells in each sample was estimated from the amplification of reference gene primers within the assay. To quantify the absolute abundance of each unique TCRbeta CDR3 rearrangement, sequence reads were collapsed and filtered. For each sample, productive Simpson clonality was calculated as the square root of Simpson's diversity index across productive rearrangements. Not all clones reach the TCRdb copy of this immuneACCESS table, which keeps in-frame sequences only. Checked studies attribute under half of the gap to unresolved V genes and leave the rest unexplained. V and J calls and clone size follow that table, whereas D and trimming were derived from the DNA. The sample has 45,000 or so clones on record, about 87% of them singletons. About 4% of the sample comes from the top ten.

Including cysteine and phenylalanine, the CDR3 has 12 amino acids. Only CDR3 DNA remains: 36 bases, in frame from the first base. V gives up 0 bases and J gives up 11 bases, and the segment between their germline ends measures 10 bases. CDR1 MGHRA and CDR2 YSYEKL were looked up in the germline V gene. Worth noting for this clone: Its antigen has not been determined. No much larger clonotype is one base removed from it; base qualities were not supplied.

The sequence derives from a man aged 40-50 years with COVID-19, enrolled during active disease. Sequences were obtained from peripheral blood. Recombination joined TRBV4-1 with TRBJ1-2; TRBD1 could be the D gene, as 5 bases match. The nucleotide sequence reads TGCGCCAGCAGCCAAGATGGGAGGGGATACACCTTC. It is translated as CASSQDGRGYTF.